This TCR beta chain was captured in a study of blood T cell repertoires in COVID-19. Original methodology: By means of reference gene primer amplification, nucleated cell counts were estimated. TCRdb's copy holds only in-frame clones and misses some; the assay was immunoSEQ multiplex PCR. That table is the source of V, J and clone size, and D and trimming were worked out from the DNA. The table lists some 70,000 clones, roughly nine tenths of them singletons, with 7.3% in the top ten. The specimen was peripheral blood. The TCR sequence derives from a human donor in a cohort sampled during active COVID-19.

Here the CDR3 DNA reads TGTGCCAGCAGTTACCGGCCGGGGGGCGCCTATGGCTACACCTTC. Residues: CASSYRPGGAYGYTF. The chain recombines TRBV6-5 with TRBJ1-2; D is perhaps TRBD1 (6 bases). The CDR3 has 15 amino acids. Per germline, CDR1 MNHEY and CDR2 SVGAGI. Trimming removed 2 bases at V and 4 bases at J, with 14 bases between.